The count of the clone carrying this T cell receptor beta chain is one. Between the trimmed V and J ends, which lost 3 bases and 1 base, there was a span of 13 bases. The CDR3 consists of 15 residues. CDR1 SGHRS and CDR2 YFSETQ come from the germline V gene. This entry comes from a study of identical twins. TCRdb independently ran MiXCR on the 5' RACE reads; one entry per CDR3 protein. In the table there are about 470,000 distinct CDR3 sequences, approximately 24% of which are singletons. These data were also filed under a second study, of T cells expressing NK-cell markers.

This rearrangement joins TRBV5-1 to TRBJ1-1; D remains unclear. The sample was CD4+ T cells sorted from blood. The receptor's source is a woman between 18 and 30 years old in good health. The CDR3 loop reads CASSWAFTPNTEAFF. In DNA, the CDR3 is TGCGCCAGCAGCTGGGCTTTCACGCCGAACACTGAAGCTTTCTTT.